A selection of T cell receptor beta chains follows, all from one sample in a study of metastatic and nonmetastatic thyroid tumors. TCRdb recomputed clones from the PCR reads via MiXCR. The sample lists around 61,000 clones; 25% to 30% were seen once. The sample was blood. The receptors were sampled from a female donor with papillary thyroid cancer or a benign thyroid nodule (not recorded which). Some clones in this sample may be carry-over from other donors' samples. CDR3s include the opening cysteine and the closing phenylalanine or tryptophan. A D gene is named only where the DNA matches it firmly. Some rows have no size entry. The others give once, few or many, or a class for an expanded clone.

TRBJ1-5 - - TRBV5-4 TGTGCCAGCAGCTTTGGAGGGGGGAGCAATCAGCCCCAGCATTTT CASSFGGGSNQPQHF
TRBJ1-2 - - TRBV28 TGTGCCAGCAGGCTGGCCGGACCCCTCACATCCAACTATGGCTACACCTTC CASRLAGPLTSNYGYTF
TRBJ1-2 - few TRBV19 TGTGCCAGTAGTGGACACCCTGGGGATGGCTACACCTTC CASSGHPGDGYTF
TRBJ2-3 - few TRBV6-4 TGTGCCAGCAGTGGTACGGGGGAGGCCACAGATACGCAGTATTTT CASSGTGEATDTQYF
TRBJ1-3 - many TRBV7-2 TGTGCCAGCAGCCCCCCGGGGGCCAGCTCTGGAAACACCATATATTTT CASSPPGASSGNTIYF
TRBJ2-2 - - TRBV6-1 TGTGCCAGCAGCTTGGTTGGCGGGGTTCGGGAGCTGTTTTTT CASSLVGGVRELFF
TRBJ1-1 - many TRBV11-1 TGTGCCAGCAGCTTAGGTAAGGAGCCGAGAAGCACTGAAGCTTTCTTT CASSLGKEPRSTEAFF
TRBJ2-7 - once TRBV11-2 TGTGCCAGCAGCTTTGGTCCCAAATCCTACGAGCAGTACTTC CASSFGPKSYEQYF
TRBJ2-5 TRBD2 - TRBV20-1 TGCAGTGCTACCGAATATAGGAGCGGGGGAACGGGAGAGACCCAGTACTTC CSATEYRSGGTGETQYF
TRBJ2-5 TRBD1 - TRBV28 TGTGCCGGTCAATCAGGGGGACAAGAGACCCAGTACTTC CAGQSGGQETQYF
TRBJ2-2 TRBD2 few TRBV6-2/TRBV6-3 TGTGCCAGCAGTTACGTGGGACTAGGCACCGGGGAGCTGTTTTTT CASSYVGLGTGELFF
TRBJ2-5 TRBD2 many TRBV9 TGTGCCAGCAGCGCCCCTTTAGCGGGCGGAGAGACCCAGTACTTC CASSAPLAGGETQYF
TRBJ2-3 - - TRBV12-3/TRBV12-4 TGTGCCAGCAACCCCCCGGGACTTCGCACAGATACGCAGTATTTT CASNPPGLRTDTQYF
TRBJ2-1 TRBD1 - TRBV12-3/TRBV12-4 TGTGCCAGCGGCCCACAGGGGGCAGGGAATGAGCAGTTCTTC CASGPQGAGNEQFF
TRBJ2-3 - few TRBV6-4 TGTGCCAGCAGTGACTCGGGCGGGGGCACAGATACGCAGTATTTT CASSDSGGGTDTQYF
TRBJ1-6 TRBD1 - TRBV28 TGTGCCAGCAGAGAGTCAGGGGGCAGTTCACCCCTCCACTTT CASRESGGSSPLHF
TRBJ2-2 - once TRBV24-1 TGTGCCACCAGTGACTACGAGGGGGGAAAGAACACCGGGGAGCTGTTTTTT CATSDYEGGKNTGELFF
TRBJ2-1 - - TRBV6-6 TGTGCCAGCAGTTATCGGGACCGGAGGGATGAGCAGTTCTTC CASSYRDRRDEQFF
TRBJ2-1 - - TRBV7-7 TGTGCTAGCAGCCTCGGGGCTGGGACGTGGAATGAGCAGTTCTTC CASSLGAGTWNEQFF
TRBJ1-2 - - TRBV11-2 TGTGCCAGCAGCTTAGAAGTAGGTGGCTACACCTTC CASSLEVGGYTF
TRBJ2-1 TRBD2 few TRBV11-2 TGTGCCAGCAGCTTATTGGCGGGAGGGCCCCTTGAGCAGTTCTTC CASSLLAGGPLEQFF
TRBJ2-3 TRBD2 - TRBV3-1 TGTGCCAGCAGCCAAGTGGTAGCGGGGGGAAAGTTCACAGATACGCAGTATTTT CASSQVVAGGKFTDTQYF
TRBJ2-7 - - TRBV2 TGTGCCAGCAGTGACAGTGGGCAGACGACCCGGTACTTC CASSDSGQTTRYF
TRBJ1-2 - few TRBV19 TGTGCCAGTAGTATACGGGACCCGCCTTATGGCTACACCTTC CASSIRDPPYGYTF
TRBJ2-6 - - TRBV7-9 TGTGCCAGCAGCCAGGGGTCTGGGGCCAACGTCCTGACTTTC CASSQGSGANVLTF
TRBJ2-5 TRBD2 - TRBV20-1 TGCAGTGCTGAAGCGCGGGGGTCAGAGACCCAGTACTTC CSAEARGSETQYF
TRBJ2-7 TRBD2 few TRBV11-2 TGTGCCAGCAGCTATAGCGGGGACGTTTACGAGCAGTACTTC CASSYSGDVYEQYF
TRBJ2-7 TRBD1 - TRBV6-1 TGTGCCAGCGGGGACAGAAGTCACCACGAGCAGTACTTC CASGDRSHHEQYF
TRBJ1-5 - few TRBV20-1 TGCAGTGCTAGGATAGGGGGAGATGACCAGCCCCAGCATTTT CSARIGGDDQPQHF
TRBJ2-2 - few TRBV20-1 TGCAGTGCTAGAGCTTCTTTGGGTTACTCGAACACCGGGGAGCTGTTTTTT CSARASLGYSNTGELFF
TRBJ2-1 TRBD2 - TRBV2 TGTGCCAGCTCCAGCGGGGGGGCCTGGAATGAGCAGTTCTTC CASSSGGAWNEQFF
TRBJ2-1 TRBD1 - TRBV20-1 TGCAGTGCTAGGGCACCGACAGGGGCGATTGAGGGTGAGCAGTTCTTC CSARAPTGAIEGEQFF
TRBJ2-7 - few TRBV6-1 TGTGCCAGCAGTGAATTGGGACTGGACGGCGGGTCCTACGAGCAGTACTTC CASSELGLDGGSYEQYF
TRBJ2-3 - - TRBV6-2/TRBV6-3 TGTGCCAGCAGTCTAGAGACAGATACGCAGTATTTT CASSLETDTQYF
TRBJ2-7 - few TRBV20-1 TGCAGTGCTAGAGTTTCGGAGGGCCTACCCTACGAGCAGTACTTC CSARVSEGLPYEQYF
TRBJ2-7 TRBD2 - TRBV20-1 TGCAGTGCTCCGTTTAGCGGGGGTCCTTACGAGCAGTACTTC CSAPFSGGPYEQYF
TRBJ1-2 - - TRBV28 TGTGCCAGCAGTTCGTATGGCTACACCTTC CASSSYGYTF
TRBJ2-5 TRBD1 - TRBV19 TGTGCCAGTAGTACTGGACAGGGCCAAGAGACCCAGTACTTC CASSTGQGQETQYF
TRBJ1-4 - - TRBV6-1 TGTGCCAGCAGTCAACCCTCTTTATTCGGGGAAAAACTGTTTTTT CASSQPSLFGEKLFF
TRBJ2-3 - few TRBV19 TGTGCCAGTAGTACGGACGTCGCAGATACGCAGTATTTT CASSTDVADTQYF
TRBJ2-3 TRBD1 - TRBV19 TGTGCCAGTAGTGGACCGGGACAGGGGAGAAAAGATACGCAGTATTTT CASSGPGQGRKDTQYF
TRBJ1-3 - few TRBV12-3/TRBV12-4 TGTGCCAGCAGTTTAAATGGGATTCGAAACACCATATATTTT CASSLNGIRNTIYF
TRBJ2-2 - few TRBV6-5 TGTGCCAGCAGTTACCAGGGAAGTTTATCCGGGGAGCTGTTTTTT CASSYQGSLSGELFF
TRBJ1-2 - few TRBV19 TGTGCCAGTAGTCCCACACAGGGAAGGGTGAATGGCTACACCTTC CASSPTQGRVNGYTF
TRBJ2-7 - many TRBV6-1 TGTGCCAGCAGACTCGGGCCAATGTACGAGCAGTACTTC CASRLGPMYEQYF
TRBJ1-4 TRBD1 - TRBV18 TGTGCCAGCTCACCCAGGGGGGCCAATGAAAAACTGTTTTTT CASSPRGANEKLFF
TRBJ2-3 TRBD2 - TRBV20-1 TGCAGTGCTAAAGGGTTTGGGGGACTAGCGGGGTCCACAGATACGCAGTATTTT CSAKGFGGLAGSTDTQYF